One and the same sample provided the 20 T cell receptor beta chains below, sequenced in a study of CD8+ T cells in alopecia areata. After isolation, RNA underwent reverse transcription to generate cDNA as the sequencing template. Measured with immunoSEQ multiplex PCR; TCRdb has only the in-frame clones, and not every one. This table holds 9,000 to 13,000 clones, 55% to 65% found once. Sampling of alopecia areata patients yielded lesional scalp punch biopsies as well as peripheral blood. The sample consisted of skin, taken at week 0. The receptors were gathered from a human donor with alopecia areata.

The chain links TRBV7-9 to TRBJ2-1; D remains ambiguous. The germline V gene has CDR1 SEHNR and CDR2 FQNEAQ (reference sequence). The ends were cut back, 3 bases at V and 1 base at J, with 13 bases in the middle. CDR3 length: 16 amino acids. The CDR3 sequence is CASSFSRIQSYNEQFF. The CDR3 region has the DNA TGTGCCAGCAGCTTTAGTAGGATACAATCCTACAATGAGCAGTTCTTC.

This clone was counted between two and nine times. A much larger clonotype is one base distant, so this may be a read error. The gene calls are TRBV4-2 and TRBJ2-2; D might be TRBD2 (6 bases). The CDR3 loop spans 14 amino acids. Germline V lookup: CDR1 LGHNA, CDR2 YNFKEQ. V was clipped by 0 bases and J by 7 bases, with 9 bases between them. The DNA for the CDR3 is TGTGCCAGCAGCCAAGATCCCGGGAGCGGGGAGCTGTTTTTT. This gives the protein CASSQDPGSGELFF.

The chain uses TRBV30 and TRBJ2-1, with TRBD2 as a possible D gene (5 bases). V lost 6 bases, J lost 3 bases, and 15 bases lay in between. This CDR3 spans 14 amino acids. Germline assignment: CDR1 GTSNPN and CDR2 SVGIG (reference sequence). The CDR3 sequence is CACHKGADYNEQFF. The CDR3 bases are TGTGCCTGCCATAAGGGAGCGGACTACAATGAGCAGTTCTTC.

This clone appeared a single time. This chain uses TRBV7-3 with TRBJ2-1; a possible D gene is TRBD2 (5 bases). Deletions cut 5 bases from V and 4 bases from J, with 9 bases between. This CDR3 spans 13 amino acids. Germline V gene data show CDR1 as SGHTA and CDR2 as FQGTGA. CDR3 sequence (DNA): TGTGCCAGCAGCCCCGACTATTACAATGAGCAGTTCTTC. Residues: CASSPDYYNEQFF.

The V and J genes are TRBV2 and TRBJ2-1; 8 nucleotides line up with TRBD2. This CDR3 spans 16 amino acids. The V gene's germline CDR1 is SNHLY and CDR2 FYNNEI. V shed 6 bases, J shed 3 bases, and the junction held 10 bases outside the gene matches. Here the CDR3 reads CASSRGGGINYNEQFF. The CDR3 region has the DNA TGTGCCAGCAGCCGAGGCGGGGGGATCAACTACAATGAGCAGTTCTTC.

This chain joins TRBV7-2 and TRBJ2-1; TRBD2 aligns across 16 bases. Per the germline V gene, CDR1 is SGHTA and CDR2 is FQGNSA. Trimming cost V 4 bases and J 5 bases; bases outside gene matches: 2. CDR3 length: 16 amino acids. The CDR3 nucleotides are TGTGCCAGCAGCTGGGGACTAGCGGGAGGGGACAATGAGCAGTTCTTC. Translation: CASSWGLAGGDNEQFF.

This chain uses TRBV29-1 with TRBJ1-1, with TRBD1 identical over 9 bases. The CDR3 consists of 16 residues. Trimming at V came to 5 bases and at J to 1 base, leaving 11 bases not matched to a gene. Germline V lookup: CDR1 SQVTM, CDR2 ANQGSEA. The CDR3 coding sequence is TGCAGCGTTACCCGTCCCGGGACAGGGACGAACACTGAAGCTTTCTTT. Translated: CSVTRPGTGTNTEAFF.

The chain employs TRBV28 and TRBJ2-1; TRBD2 matches 7 bases. With V trimmed by 4 bases and J by 3 bases, 12 bases remained unmatched. The germline CDR1 and CDR2 sequences are MDHEN and SYDVKM. CDR3 length: 17 amino acids. The CDR3 DNA is TGTGCCAGCAGTTCAGAGGGCCCGGGAGGCATCTACAATGAGCAGTTCTTC. As protein: CASSSEGPGGIYNEQFF.

The V gene is TRBV6-1, the J gene TRBJ2-5; possibly TRBD2 for D (5 bases). CDR1 and CDR2 from the germline V gene are MNHNS and SASEGT. The V end was cut by 7 bases, the J end by 4 bases, with 19 bases between. The CDR3 is 15 amino acids. CDR3 in amino acids: CASTQARVGRETQYF. The CDR3 DNA sequence: TGTGCCAGCACTCAAGCGAGGGTTGGGAGAGAGACCCAGTACTTC.

A single count supports this clone. This chain connects TRBV4-3 to TRBJ1-5, with 7 positions matching TRBD1. The CDR3 sequence is 16 residues long. V was clipped by 4 bases and J by 3 bases; unmatched bases: 9. The germline V gene encodes CDR1 LGHNA and CDR2 YSLEER. The CDR3 protein is CASSPDRDSLNQPQHF. The CDR3 nucleotides read TGCGCCAGCAGCCCAGACCGGGACAGCCTCAATCAGCCCCAGCATTTT.

By share, this clone counts as medium-sized (0.01 to 0.1%). The chain carries TRBV2 and TRBJ2-3; tentatively, D is TRBD2 (5 bases). Trimming cost V 7 bases and J 2 bases, with 10 bases left between them. Per germline, CDR1 SNHLY and CDR2 FYNNEI. The CDR3 has 13 residues. The CDR3 region has the DNA TGTGCCAGCAACCAAGCGGCCACAGATACGCAGTATTTT. It encodes CASNQAATDTQYF.

The chain recombines TRBV10-2 with TRBJ1-1; 9 bases are shared with TRBD1. The CDR3 is 13 amino acids. Germline values: CDR1 WSHSY, CDR2 SAAADI. After removal of 6 bases from V and 1 base from J, the junction contained 0 bases not matched to a gene. The CDR3 here is CASRDRGNTEAFF. The CDR3 region has the DNA TGCGCCAGCAGGGACAGGGGGAACACTGAAGCTTTCTTT.

This clone was detected a few times. The chain employs TRBV29-1 and TRBJ2-7, with D tentatively TRBD1 (6 bases). The CDR3 length is 10 residues. V gave up 4 bases and J gave up 5 bases, with 6 bases separating them. Germline loops: CDR1 SQVTM, CDR2 ANQGSEA. CDR3 DNA sequence: TGCAGCGTTGGGACAGACGAGCAGTACTTC. Its translation is CSVGTDEQYF.

The rearrangement joins TRBV6-5 to TRBJ2-3; TRBD2 is a possible D gene (6 bases). V was trimmed by 4 bases and J by 5 bases, leaving 16 bases between them. This CDR3 is built from 15 residues. The V gene's germline CDR1 is MNHEY and CDR2 SVGAGI. The CDR3 DNA is TGTGCCAGCAGTTGGAGGGGAGTAGTCCGAGATACGCAGTATTTT. This sequence encodes CASSWRGVVRDTQYF.

J is TRBJ1-1 and V is TRBV5-1; D is undetermined. The CDR3 is made up of 14 amino acids. The germline V and J ends were trimmed by 0 bases and 3 bases, with 9 bases remaining between them. Germline CDR1 is SGHRS and CDR2 is YFSETQ. CDR3 DNA sequence: TGCGCCAGCAGCTTGGTTTACGACGACACTGAAGCTTTCTTT. Residues: CASSLVYDDTEAFF.

The rearrangement joins TRBV18 to TRBJ1-3, with D perhaps matching TRBD1 (6 bases). Deletions cut 3 bases from V and 2 bases from J, with 14 bases between. CDR3 length equals 16 residues. Looked up from germline, CDR1 is KGHSH and CDR2 is LQKENI. CDR3 nucleotides: TGTGCCAGCTCACCGTCGACAGGCGTTACTGGAAACACCATATATTTT. The encoded protein is CASSPSTGVTGNTIYF.

The chain joins TRBV5-1 to TRBJ2-7, with TRBD1 as a possible D gene (5 bases). This CDR3 is 18 amino acids long. V was pared by 2 bases and J by 3 bases, with 24 bases between. CDR1 and CDR2 from the germline V gene are SGHRS and YFSETQ. CDR3 loop: CASSLGSRMQGWNYEQYF. For the CDR3, the DNA is TGCGCCAGCAGCTTAGGTTCCCGGATGCAGGGCTGGAACTACGAGCAGTACTTC.

The gene calls are TRBV5-4 and TRBJ2-3; 8 bases are shared with TRBD2. Germline V lookup: CDR1 SGHNT, CDR2 YYREEE (reference sequence). The CDR3 spans 15 residues. After removal of 3 bases from V and 3 bases from J, the junction contained 6 bases not matched to a gene. This CDR3 reads CASSSLIAGTDTQYF. CDR3 DNA sequence: TGTGCCAGCAGCTCGCTAATAGCGGGGACAGATACGCAGTATTTT.

In its sample, this clone was seen a few times. The chain uses TRBV19 and TRBJ1-5, with TRBD1 as a possible D gene (5 bases). Germline CDR1 is LNHDA and CDR2 is SQIVND (reference sequence). The CDR3 spans 17 residues. The V gene lost 0 bases and the J gene lost 7 bases, with 19 bases spanning the gap. For the CDR3, the DNA is TGTGCCAGTAGTATAGATCAGGGCCCGTGGTGGAAGCAGCCCCAGCATTTT. Translated: CASSIDQGPWWKQPQHF.

Comments on this clone: The identical CDR3 is also encoded by other nucleotide sequences in the sample. The chain couples TRBV6-4 to TRBJ2-2; 7 nucleotides line up with TRBD2. CDR1 and CDR2 from the germline V gene are MRHNA and SNTAGT. Trimming took 2 bases from V and 3 from J; bases not matched to a gene: 0. The CDR3 runs to 14 residues. CDR3 coding DNA: TGTGCCAGCAGTGACGGGGGGGACACCGGGGAGCTGTTTTTT. Its protein product is CASSDGGDTGELFF.